Included here is one T cell receptor beta chain sequence, with context. This specimen belongs to a study of CD8+CD57+ T cells in acquired aplastic anemia. All sequencing subjects had displayed CD8+CD57+ cell expansion on flow cytometry. TCR beta VDJ and CDR3 were profiled, and genomic DNA was the template. TCRdb ran MiXCR on the reads and lists one entry per CDR3 protein. The sample consists of about 150,000 distinct CDR3 sequences, roughly 54% of them appearing once. Input material: sorted CD4+, CD8+, or CD8+CD57+ T cells (not recorded which) from PBMCs. This clonotype originated in a human donor with aplastic anemia.

CDR3 loop: CAISEMWSSGANVLTF. The CDR3 DNA sequence: TGTGCCATCAGTGAGATGTGGAGCTCTGGGGCCAACGTCCTGACTTTC. The chain has TRBV10-3 and TRBJ2-6; D is unclear. Germline V gene data show CDR1 as ENHRY and CDR2 as SYGVKD. V was clipped by 2 bases and J by 0 bases, with 8 bases between them. This CDR3 is 16 amino acids long.